This T cell receptor beta chain emerged from a study of neurological immune-mediated disorders. At least ten counts were recorded for this clonotype. What it binds is not known. Each CDR3 protein gets one entry after TCRdb re-called the 5' RACE reads with MiXCR. The sample has approximately 60,000 distinct CDR3 sequences; 4.2% are singletons. This CDR3 region has 16 residues. Unmatched junction bases numbered 12, after V lost 4 bases and J lost 2 bases. CDR1 and CDR2 (germline): SGHRS, YFSETQ. Study results and limitations: Among 34 multiple sclerosis patients, 18 had repertoires that phylogenetic grouping placed in one related-CDR3 cluster, a possible signature.

The clonotype originates from a man aged 50-60 years with multiple sclerosis. The V gene is TRBV5-1, the J gene TRBJ2-7, with 7 bases identical to TRBD1. The sequencing input was PBMCs. Written as DNA, the CDR3 is TGCGCCAGCAGCCCGGACAGGCCACTTCGGCCCTACGAGCAGTACTTC. Its protein is CASSPDRPLRPYEQYF. The variable domain in full, with the rest retrieved from reference TRBV5-1 and TRBJ2-7, is KAGVTQTPRYLIKTRGQQVTLSCSPISGHRSVSWYQQTPGQGLQFLFEYFSETQRNKGNFPGRFSGRQFSNSRSEMNVSTLELGDSALYLCASSPDRPLRPYEQYFGPGTRLTVT.